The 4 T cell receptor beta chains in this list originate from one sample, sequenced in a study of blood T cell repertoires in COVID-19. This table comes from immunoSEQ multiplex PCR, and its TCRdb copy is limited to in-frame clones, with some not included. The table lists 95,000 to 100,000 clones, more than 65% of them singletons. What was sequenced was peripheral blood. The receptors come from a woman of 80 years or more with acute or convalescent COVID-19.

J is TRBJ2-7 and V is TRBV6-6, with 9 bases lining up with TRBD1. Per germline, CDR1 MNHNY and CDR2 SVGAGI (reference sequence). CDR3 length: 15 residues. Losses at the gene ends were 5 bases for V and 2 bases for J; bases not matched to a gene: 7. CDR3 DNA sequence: TGTGCCAGCAGTCCGGGGACAGGGAAACCCTACGAGCAGTACTTC. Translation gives CASSPGTGKPYEQYF.

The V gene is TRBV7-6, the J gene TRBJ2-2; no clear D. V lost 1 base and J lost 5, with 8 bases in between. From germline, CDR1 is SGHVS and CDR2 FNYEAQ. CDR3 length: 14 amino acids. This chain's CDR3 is CASSLVSQTGELFF. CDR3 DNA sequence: TGTGCCAGCAGCTTAGTGTCACAGACCGGGGAGCTGTTTTTT.

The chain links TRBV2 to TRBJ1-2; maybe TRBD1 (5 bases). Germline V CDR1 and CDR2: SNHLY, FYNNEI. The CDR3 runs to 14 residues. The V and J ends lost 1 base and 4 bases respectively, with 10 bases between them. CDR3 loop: CASSEETGSYGYTF. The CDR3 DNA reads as TGTGCCAGCAGTGAAGAAACAGGATCCTATGGCTACACCTTC.

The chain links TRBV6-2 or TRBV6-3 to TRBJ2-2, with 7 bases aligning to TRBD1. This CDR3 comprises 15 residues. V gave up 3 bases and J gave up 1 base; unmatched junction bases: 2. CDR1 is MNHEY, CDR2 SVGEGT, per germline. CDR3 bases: TGTGCCAGCAGTTATCGGACAGGGAACACCGGGGAGCTGTTTTTT. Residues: CASSYRTGNTGELFF.